A selection of T cell receptor beta chains follows, all from one sample in a study of blood T cell repertoires in COVID-19. Sequenced by immunoSEQ multiplex PCR; TCRdb stores in-frame clones only, minus some. The sample includes 400,000 or so clones, 80% to 90% of them seen just once. The sequencing sample was made of PBMCs or T cells enriched from blood (not recorded which). The source of these receptors is a man aged 25 to 40 who had recovered from COVID-19. The CDR3 runs from the conserved cysteine through the conserved F or W. Each record gives: V gene, J gene, D gene, clone size, CDR3 protein, CDR3 DNA. A D gene is named only where the DNA matches it firmly. Size tells how often a clone was seen (once, few, many) or the class of an expanded clone, and some rows leave it out.

TRBV18,TRBJ1-1,-,-,CASSSGVSGLNTEAFF,TGTGCCAGCTCATCGGGAGTTTCAGGGTTGAACACTGAAGCTTTCTTT
TRBV7-3,TRBJ2-1,TRBD2,-,CASSLSASGRKNEQFF,TGTGCCAGCAGCTTATCGGCTAGCGGGAGAAAAAATGAGCAGTTCTTC
TRBV6-5,TRBJ2-3,-,-,CASSNRQPITDTQYF,TGTGCCAGCAGTAACCGACAGCCCATCACAGATACGCAGTATTTT
TRBV6-2/TRBV6-3,TRBJ2-1,-,-,CASSSHPTTEQFF,TGTGCCAGCAGTTCTCACCCGACTACGGAGCAGTTCTTC
TRBV6-5,TRBJ2-7,-,-,CASRVSISSEQYF,TGTGCCAGCAGGGTCTCCATTAGCTCCGAGCAGTACTTC
TRBV5-4,TRBJ1-6,-,-,CASSLRSGINSPLHF,TGTGCCAGCAGCTTGCGTTCCGGGATCAATTCACCCCTCCACTTT
TRBV18,TRBJ2-6,-,-,CASSLEVRLGGANVLTF,TGTGCCAGCTCCCTGGAGGTTAGACTTGGTGGGGCCAACGTCCTGACTTTC
TRBV28,TRBJ1-5,-,-,CASSPPATRMWKQPQHF,TGTGCCAGCAGTCCACCCGCGACAAGGATGTGGAAGCAGCCCCAGCATTTT
TRBV25-1,TRBJ1-5,-,-,CASSEYHSNQPQHF,TGTGCCAGCAGTGAATACCATAGCAATCAGCCCCAGCATTTT
TRBV10-1,TRBJ2-7,TRBD1,few,CASSKDRSQSYEQYF,TGCGCCAGCAGTAAGGACAGGAGTCAATCCTACGAGCAGTACTTC
TRBV7-3,TRBJ2-6,-,-,CASSSLPGAPSGANVLTF,TGTGCCAGCAGCTCCTTGCCGGGAGCACCCTCTGGGGCCAACGTCCTGACTTTC
TRBV25-1,TRBJ1-5,TRBD1,-,CASSATGGNQPQHF,TGTGCCAGCAGTGCGACAGGGGGCAATCAGCCCCAGCATTTT
TRBV19,TRBJ1-1,-,-,CASSILPRGATEAFF,TGTGCCAGTAGTATTTTACCCCGGGGTGCCACTGAAGCTTTCTTT
TRBV6-2/TRBV6-3,TRBJ2-3,-,medium-sized,CASSSGTASTDTQYF,TGTGCCAGCAGTTCCGGGACTGCTAGCACAGATACGCAGTATTTT
TRBV7-2,TRBJ2-7,TRBD2,-,CASSWTSGSYEQYF,TGTGCCAGCAGCTGGACTAGCGGGAGTTACGAGCAGTACTTC
TRBV5-1,TRBJ2-7,-,-,CASSLAVSYYEQYF,TGCGCCAGCAGCTTAGCCGTCTCCTACTACGAGCAGTACTTC
TRBV19,TRBJ2-1,TRBD2,-,CASSIGLAGGDEQFF,TGTGCCAGTAGTATCGGTCTAGCGGGAGGGGATGAGCAGTTCTTC
TRBV3-1/TRBV3-2,TRBJ2-2,-,-,CASSQVGSPTGELFF,TGTGCCAGCAGCCAAGTAGGGAGCCCTACCGGGGAGCTGTTTTTT